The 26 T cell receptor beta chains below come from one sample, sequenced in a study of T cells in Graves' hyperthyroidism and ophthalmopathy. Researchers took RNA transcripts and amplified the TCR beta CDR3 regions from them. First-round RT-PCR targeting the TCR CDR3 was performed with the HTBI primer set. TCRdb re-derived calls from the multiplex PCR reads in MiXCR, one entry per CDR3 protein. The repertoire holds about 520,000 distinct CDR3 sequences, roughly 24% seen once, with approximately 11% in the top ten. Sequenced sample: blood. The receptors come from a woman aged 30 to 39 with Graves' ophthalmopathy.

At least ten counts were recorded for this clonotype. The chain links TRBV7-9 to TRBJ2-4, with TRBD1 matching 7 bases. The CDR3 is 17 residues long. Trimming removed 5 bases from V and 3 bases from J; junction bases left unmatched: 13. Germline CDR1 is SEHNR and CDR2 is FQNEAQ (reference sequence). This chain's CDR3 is CASSITGALPGKNIQYF. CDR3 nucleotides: TGTGCCAGCAGCATAACAGGGGCCCTACCTGGCAAAAACATTCAGTACTTC. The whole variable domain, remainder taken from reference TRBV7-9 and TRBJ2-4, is DTGVSQNPRHKITKRGQNVTFRCDPISEHNRLYWYRQTLGQGPEFLTYFQNEAQLEKSRLLSDRFSAERPKGSFSTLEIQRTEQGDSAMYLCASSITGALPGKNIQYFGAGTRLSVL.

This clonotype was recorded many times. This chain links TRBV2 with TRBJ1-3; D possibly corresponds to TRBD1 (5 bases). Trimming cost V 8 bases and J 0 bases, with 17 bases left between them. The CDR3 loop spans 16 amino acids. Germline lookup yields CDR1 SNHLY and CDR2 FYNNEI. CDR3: CASSGLTALSGNTIYF. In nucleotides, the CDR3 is TGTGCCAGCTCCGGACTGACAGCTCTCTCTGGAAACACCATATATTTT.

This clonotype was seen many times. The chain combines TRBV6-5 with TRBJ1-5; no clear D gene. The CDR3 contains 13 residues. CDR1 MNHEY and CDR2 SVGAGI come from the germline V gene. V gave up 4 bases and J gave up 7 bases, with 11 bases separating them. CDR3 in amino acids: CASSSGRRQPQHF. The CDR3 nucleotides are TGTGCCAGCAGTTCCGGACGTCGGCAGCCCCAGCATTTT.

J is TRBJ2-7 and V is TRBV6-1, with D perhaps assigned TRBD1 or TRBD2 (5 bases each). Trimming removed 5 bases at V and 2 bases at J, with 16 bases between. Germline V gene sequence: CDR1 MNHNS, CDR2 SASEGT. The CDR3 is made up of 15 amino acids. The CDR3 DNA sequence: TGTGCCAGCAGTCCACCTTTGAGGGGACCCTACGAGCAGTACTTC. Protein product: CASSPPLRGPYEQYF.

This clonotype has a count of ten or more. The CDR3 coding sequence is TGTGCCAGCAGCTTAGTAGGGACTCACTATGGCTACACCTTC. Its protein product is CASSLVGTHYGYTF. The chain uses TRBV7-2 and TRBJ1-2; D possibly corresponds to TRBD1 (5 bases). In germline, CDR1 is SGHTA, CDR2 FQGNSA. The CDR3 runs to 14 residues. The V end was cut by 1 base, the J end by 3 bases, with 9 bases between. Looking up the rest from reference TRBV7-2 and TRBJ1-2 gives the full variable domain: GAGVSQSPSNKVTEKGKDVELRCDPISGHTALYWYRQSLGQGLEFLIYFQGNSAPDKSGLPSDRFSAERTGGSVSTLTIQRTQQEDSAVYLCASSLVGTHYGYTFGSGTRLTVV.

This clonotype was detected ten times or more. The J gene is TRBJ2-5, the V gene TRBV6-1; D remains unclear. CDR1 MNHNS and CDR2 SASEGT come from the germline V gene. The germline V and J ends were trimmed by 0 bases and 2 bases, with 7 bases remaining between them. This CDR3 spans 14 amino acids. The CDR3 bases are TGTGCCAGCAGTGAAGCGAACGATCAAGAGACCCAGTACTTC. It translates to CASSEANDQETQYF.

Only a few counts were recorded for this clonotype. Written as DNA, the CDR3 is TGCAGTGCTAGATTCGTGACAGGGGGCGACGAGCAGTACTTC. Amino acids: CSARFVTGGDEQYF. This chain links TRBV20-1 with TRBJ2-7, with 10 bases lining up with TRBD1. The germline V gene encodes CDR1 DFQATT and CDR2 SNEGSKA (reference sequence). The CDR3 spans 14 residues. V gave up 2 bases and J gave up 5 bases; unmatched junction bases: 6.

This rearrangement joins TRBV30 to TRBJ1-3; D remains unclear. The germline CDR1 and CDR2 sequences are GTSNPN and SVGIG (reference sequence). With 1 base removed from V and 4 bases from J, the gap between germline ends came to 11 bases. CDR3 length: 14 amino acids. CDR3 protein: CAWSAAGGGNTIYF. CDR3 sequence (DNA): TGTGCCTGGAGTGCCGCCGGCGGCGGAAACACCATATATTTT. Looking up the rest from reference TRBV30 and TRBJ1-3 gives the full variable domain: SQTIHQWPATLVQPVGSPLSLECTVEGTSNPNLYWYRQAAGRGLQLLFYSVGIGQISSEVPQNLSASRPQDRQFILSSKKLLLSDSGFYLCAWSAAGGGNTIYFGEGSWLTVV.

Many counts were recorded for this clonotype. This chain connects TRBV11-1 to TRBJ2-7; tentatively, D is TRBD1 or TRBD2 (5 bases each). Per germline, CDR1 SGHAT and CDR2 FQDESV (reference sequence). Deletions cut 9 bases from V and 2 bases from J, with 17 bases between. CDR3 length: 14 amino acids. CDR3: CASSPGADAYEQYF. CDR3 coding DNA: TGTGCCAGTTCTCCCGGGGCGGATGCCTACGAGCAGTACTTC.

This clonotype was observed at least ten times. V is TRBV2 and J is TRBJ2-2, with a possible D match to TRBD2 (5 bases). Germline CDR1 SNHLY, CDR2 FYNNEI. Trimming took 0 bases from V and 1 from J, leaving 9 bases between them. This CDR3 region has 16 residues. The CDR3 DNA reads TGTGCCAGCAGTGAAGCAGGTGGAGGGAACACCGGGGAGCTGTTTTTT. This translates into CASSEAGGGNTGELFF.

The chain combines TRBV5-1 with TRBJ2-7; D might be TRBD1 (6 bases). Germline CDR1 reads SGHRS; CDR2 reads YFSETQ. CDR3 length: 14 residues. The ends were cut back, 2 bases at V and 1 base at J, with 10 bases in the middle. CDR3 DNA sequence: TGCGCCAGCAGCTTTGAGACAGGATCCTACGAGCAGTACTTC. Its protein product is CASSFETGSYEQYF.

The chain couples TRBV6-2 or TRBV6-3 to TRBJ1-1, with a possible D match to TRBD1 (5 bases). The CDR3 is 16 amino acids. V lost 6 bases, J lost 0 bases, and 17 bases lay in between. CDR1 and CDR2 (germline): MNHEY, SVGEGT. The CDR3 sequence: CASRRGGTTMNTEAFF. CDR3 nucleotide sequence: TGTGCCAGCAGGCGTGGCGGGACGACGATGAACACTGAAGCTTTCTTT.

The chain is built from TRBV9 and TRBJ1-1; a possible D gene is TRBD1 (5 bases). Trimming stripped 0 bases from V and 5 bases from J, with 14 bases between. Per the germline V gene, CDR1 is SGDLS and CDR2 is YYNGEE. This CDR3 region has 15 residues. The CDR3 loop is CASSVDGAGGTEAFF. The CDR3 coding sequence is TGTGCCAGCAGCGTAGACGGGGCCGGGGGGACTGAAGCTTTCTTT.

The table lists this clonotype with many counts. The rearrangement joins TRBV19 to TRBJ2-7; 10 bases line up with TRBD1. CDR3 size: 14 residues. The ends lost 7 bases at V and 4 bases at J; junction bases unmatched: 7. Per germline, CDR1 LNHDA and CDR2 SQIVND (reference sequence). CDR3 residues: CASKAGTGEYEQYF. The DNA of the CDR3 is TGTGCCAGTAAAGCCGGGACAGGGGAATACGAGCAGTACTTC.

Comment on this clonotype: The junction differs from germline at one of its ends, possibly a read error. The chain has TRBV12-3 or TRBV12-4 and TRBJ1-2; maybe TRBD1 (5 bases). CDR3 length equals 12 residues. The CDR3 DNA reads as TGTGCCACCAGTGGGACCGACTATGGCTACACCTTC. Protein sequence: CATSGTDYGYTF.

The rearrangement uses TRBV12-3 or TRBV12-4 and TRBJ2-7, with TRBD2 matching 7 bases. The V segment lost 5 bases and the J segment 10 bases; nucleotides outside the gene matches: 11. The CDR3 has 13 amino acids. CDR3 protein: CASSPPGGRRQYF. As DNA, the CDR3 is TGTGCCAGCAGTCCCCCGGGAGGACGGCGACAGTACTTC.

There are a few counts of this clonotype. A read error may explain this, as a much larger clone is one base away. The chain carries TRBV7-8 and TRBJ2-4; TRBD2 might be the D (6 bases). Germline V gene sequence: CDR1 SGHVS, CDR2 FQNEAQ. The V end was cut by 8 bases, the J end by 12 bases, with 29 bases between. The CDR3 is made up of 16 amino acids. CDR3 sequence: CASGSAGSGGNKRQYF. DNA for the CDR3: TGTGCCAGCGGCTCCGCGGGTAGTGGGGGGAACAAGCGTCAGTACTTC.

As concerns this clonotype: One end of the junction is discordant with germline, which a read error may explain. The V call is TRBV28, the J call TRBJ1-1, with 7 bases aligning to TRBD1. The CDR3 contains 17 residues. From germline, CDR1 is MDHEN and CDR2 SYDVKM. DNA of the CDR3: TGTGCCAGCATATCCAGCCTGGGGACAGCCCAGAACACTGAGGCTTTCTTT. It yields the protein CASISSLGTAQNTEAFF.

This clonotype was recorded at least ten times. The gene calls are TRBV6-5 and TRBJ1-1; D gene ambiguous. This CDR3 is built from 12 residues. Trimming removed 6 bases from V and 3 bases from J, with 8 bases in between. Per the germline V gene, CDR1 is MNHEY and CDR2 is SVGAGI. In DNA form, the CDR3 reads TGTGCCAGCAGAATCCCGGACACTGAAGCTTTCTTT. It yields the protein CASRIPDTEAFF.

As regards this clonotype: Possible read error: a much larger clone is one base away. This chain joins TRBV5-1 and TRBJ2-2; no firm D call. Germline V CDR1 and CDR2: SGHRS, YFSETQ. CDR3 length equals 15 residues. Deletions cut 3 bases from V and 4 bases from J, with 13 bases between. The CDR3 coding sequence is TGCGCCAGCAGCTCCGACAAGGGTTGCACCGGGGAGCTGTTTTTT. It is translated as CASSSDKGCTGELFF.

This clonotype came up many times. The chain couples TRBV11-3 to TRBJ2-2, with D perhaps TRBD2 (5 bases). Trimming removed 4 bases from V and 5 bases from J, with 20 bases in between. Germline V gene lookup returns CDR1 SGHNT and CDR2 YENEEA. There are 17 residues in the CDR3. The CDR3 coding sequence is TGTGCCAGCAGCTCTCCAAGAACACTAGTAGGAACCGGGGAGCTGTTTTTT. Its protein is CASSSPRTLVGTGELFF.

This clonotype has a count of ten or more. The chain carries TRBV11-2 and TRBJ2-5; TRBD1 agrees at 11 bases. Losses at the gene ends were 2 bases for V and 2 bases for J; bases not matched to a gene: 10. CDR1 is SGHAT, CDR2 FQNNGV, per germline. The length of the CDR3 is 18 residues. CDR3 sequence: CASSLLGTGGRVQETQYF. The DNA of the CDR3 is TGTGCCAGCAGCTTATTGGGGACAGGGGGAAGGGTACAAGAGACCCAGTACTTC.

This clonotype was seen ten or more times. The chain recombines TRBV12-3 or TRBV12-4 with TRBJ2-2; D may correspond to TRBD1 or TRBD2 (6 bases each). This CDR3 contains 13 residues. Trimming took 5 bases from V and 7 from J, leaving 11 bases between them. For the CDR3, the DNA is TGTGCCAGCAGTGAACAGGGAGGCGGGGAGCTGTTTTTT. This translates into CASSEQGGGELFF.

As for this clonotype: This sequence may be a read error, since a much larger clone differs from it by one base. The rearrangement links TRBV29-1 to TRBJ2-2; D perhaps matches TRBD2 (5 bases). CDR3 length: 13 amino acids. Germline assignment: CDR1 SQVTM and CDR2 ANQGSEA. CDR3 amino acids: CSVDDSNTGELCF. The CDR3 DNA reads TGCAGCGTTGACGATTCGAACACCGGGGAGCTGTGTTTT.

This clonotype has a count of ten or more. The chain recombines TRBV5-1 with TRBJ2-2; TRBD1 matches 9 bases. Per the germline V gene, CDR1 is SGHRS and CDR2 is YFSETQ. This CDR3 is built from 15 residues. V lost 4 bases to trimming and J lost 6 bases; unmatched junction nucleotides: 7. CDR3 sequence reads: CASSHTGGVSGELFF. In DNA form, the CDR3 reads TGCGCCAGCAGCCATACAGGGGGCGTCTCCGGGGAGCTGTTTTTT.

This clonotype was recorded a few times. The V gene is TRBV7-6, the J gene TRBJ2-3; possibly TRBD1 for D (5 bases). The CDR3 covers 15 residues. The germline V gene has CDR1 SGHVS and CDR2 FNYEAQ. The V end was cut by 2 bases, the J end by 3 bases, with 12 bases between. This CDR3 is CASSLRGTRTDTQYF. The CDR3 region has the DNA TGTGCCAGCAGCTTAAGGGGAACGAGGACAGATACGCAGTATTTT.